Listed below are T cell receptor beta chains from one sample, sequenced in a study of prognosis after radiotherapy for stage I lung cancer. TCRdb reprocessed the multiplex PCR reads via MiXCR and lists one record per CDR3 protein. In the table there are around 25,000 distinct CDR3 sequences, roughly 35% of which are singletons. The material was PBMCs, obtained before or after stereotactic body radiation therapy (not recorded which). The receptors derive from a donor over 45 with non-small cell lung cancer. The CDR3 runs from the conserved cysteine through the conserved F or W. D genes are given only for firm matches. The size field is filled for only some rows; it gives once, few, many or a size class.

CDR3 protein	CDR3 DNA	CDR3 length	clone size	J gene	D gene	V gene
CSASRDSNYGYTF	TGCAGTGCTAGCAGGGACAGCAATTATGGCTACACCTTC	13	many	TRBJ1-2	TRBD1	TRBV20-1
CASSNGFDQPQHF	TGTGCCAGCTCGAACGGATTTGATCAGCCCCAGCATTTT	13	many	TRBJ1-5	-	TRBV18
CASSYTSGRNIQYF	TGTGCCAGCAGTTATACTAGCGGGAGAAACATTCAGTACTTC	14	many	TRBJ2-4	TRBD2	TRBV2
CASSLTWGLAGRAPFADTQYF	TGTGCCAGCAGCTTAACTTGGGGACTAGCGGGAAGGGCTCCCTTTGCAGATACGCAGTATTTT	21	many	TRBJ2-3	TRBD2	TRBV11-2
CASSRLPSGQAYEQYF	TGCGCCAGCAGCCGCCTACCTTCTGGACAGGCCTACGAGCAGTACTTC	16	many	TRBJ2-7	TRBD1	TRBV5-1
CSAIVGGGPYSNQPQHF	TGCAGTGCCATCGTCGGGGGGGGACCTTATAGCAATCAGCCCCAGCATTTT	17	many	TRBJ1-5	-	TRBV20-1
CATSRVGQGAGQPQHF	TGTGCCACCAGCAGAGTTGGACAGGGGGCAGGTCAGCCCCAGCATTTT	16	-	TRBJ1-5	TRBD1	TRBV15
CASWTYEHYF	TGTGCCAGCTGGACTTACGAGCATTACTTC	10	-	TRBJ2-7	-	TRBV28
CASPLPWRLAEHYEQYF	TGTGCCAGCCCACTTCCTTGGCGACTAGCGGAGCACTACGAGCAGTACTTC	17	many	TRBJ2-7	TRBD2	TRBV12-3/TRBV12-4
CSARLQGASYEQYF	TGCAGTGCTAGGTTACAGGGGGCCTCCTACGAGCAGTACTTC	14	many	TRBJ2-7	TRBD1	TRBV20-1
CATESRDLFADTQYF	TGTGCCACTGAATCCCGGGACTTATTTGCAGATACGCAGTATTTT	15	-	TRBJ2-3	-	TRBV6-1
CASSFGVDTEAFF	TGTGCCAGCAGTTTTGGGGTTGACACTGAAGCTTTCTTT	13	many	TRBJ1-1	-	TRBV12-3/TRBV12-4
CSVAPQGIFMTDTQYF	TGCAGCGTTGCCCCCCAGGGTATCTTTATGACAGATACGCAGTATTTT	16	-	TRBJ2-3	-	TRBV29-1
CASSLGSRTSGRDEQYF	TGTGCCAGCAGCTTGGGGTCCCGGACTAGCGGGAGAGACGAGCAGTACTTC	17	-	TRBJ2-7	TRBD2	TRBV11-3
CASSLSGGFGNTIYF	TGTGCCAGCAGTCTCTCTGGCGGCTTCGGAAACACCATATATTTT	15	-	TRBJ1-3	-	TRBV28
CASSSPRTGGNTGELFF	TGCGCCAGCAGCTCTCCGAGGACAGGGGGTAACACCGGGGAGCTGTTTTTT	17	-	TRBJ2-2	TRBD1	TRBV5-1
CASSFGGGPGNTIYF	TGTGCCAGCAGCTTCGGGGGGGGACCTGGAAACACCATATATTTT	15	many	TRBJ1-3	-	TRBV7-6
CAWSPHPGTEAFF	TGTGCCTGGAGTCCCCACCCTGGCACTGAAGCTTTCTTT	13	many	TRBJ1-1	-	TRBV30
CASSLWTESTEAFF	TGTGCCAGCAGCTTATGGACGGAGTCGACTGAAGCTTTCTTT	14	many	TRBJ1-1	-	TRBV9
CASTQAGTSGNTIYF	TGTGCCAGCACCCAGGCGGGGACCTCTGGAAACACCATATATTTT	15	many	TRBJ1-3	-	TRBV7-2
CASILGGGYEQYF	TGTGCCAGCATCCTAGGGGGAGGCTACGAGCAATACTTC	13	-	TRBJ2-7	-	TRBV11-2
CAISARTGAGAKNIQYF	TGTGCCATCAGTGCCCGGACAGGGGCCGGGGCCAAAAACATTCAGTACTTC	17	few	TRBJ2-4	TRBD1	TRBV10-3
CASSLMGMNIQYF	TGTGCCAGCAGTTTAATGGGGATGAACATTCAGTACTTC	13	many	TRBJ2-4	-	TRBV27
CSAHRGNQPQHF	TGCAGTGCCCACAGGGGCAATCAGCCCCAGCATTTT	12	many	TRBJ1-5	-	TRBV20-1
CASSGSSYNEQFF	TGTGCCAGCAGTGGCAGCTCCTACAATGAGCAGTTCTTC	13	many	TRBJ2-1	-	TRBV6-4
CASSPSLREDTDTQYF	TGTGCCAGCAGCCCCAGCCTTCGGGAGGACACAGATACGCAGTATTTT	16	many	TRBJ2-3	TRBD2	TRBV14
CASSSGQSLYGYTF	TGTGCCAGCAGTTCGGGACAGTCCCTCTATGGCTACACCTTC	14	-	TRBJ1-2	TRBD1	TRBV6-2/TRBV6-3
CASSPRGASAFF	TGCGCCAGCAGCCCGAGGGGGGCTTCAGCTTTCTTT	12	many	TRBJ1-1	-	TRBV5-1
CASSLRSGLAYNEQFF	TGTGCCAGCAGCTTAAGATCCGGACTAGCTTACAATGAGCAGTTCTTC	16	many	TRBJ2-1	TRBD2	TRBV7-9
CASSLADIPTGTQYF	TGTGCCAGCAGCCTAGCGGACATCCCGACGGGTACGCAGTATTTT	15	many	TRBJ2-3	TRBD2	TRBV7-8
CASSTTGDNQPQHF	TGTGCCAGTAGCACGACAGGGGACAATCAGCCCCAGCATTTT	14	many	TRBJ1-5	TRBD1	TRBV19
CASSEAWGQGINEQYF	TGTGCCAGCAGCGAGGCCTGGGGACAGGGGATCAACGAGCAGTACTTC	16	many	TRBJ2-7	TRBD1	TRBV5-5
CASSATGTGVYEQYF	TGTGCCAGCAGCGCCACCGGGACAGGGGTTTACGAGCAGTACTTC	15	many	TRBJ2-7	TRBD1	TRBV5-4
CASSQPGAGSQPQHF	TGCGCCAGCAGCCAACCAGGGGCTGGTAGTCAGCCCCAGCATTTT	15	-	TRBJ1-5	-	TRBV4-1
CASSYSSPRGSAQPQHF	TGTGCCAGCAGTTACTCGAGCCCCAGGGGTTCAGCTCAGCCCCAGCATTTT	17	many	TRBJ1-5	-	TRBV6-5
CASSQTGGRGGELFF	TGTGCCAGCAGCCAAACAGGGGGAAGAGGCGGGGAGCTGTTTTTT	15	many	TRBJ2-2	TRBD1	TRBV3-1